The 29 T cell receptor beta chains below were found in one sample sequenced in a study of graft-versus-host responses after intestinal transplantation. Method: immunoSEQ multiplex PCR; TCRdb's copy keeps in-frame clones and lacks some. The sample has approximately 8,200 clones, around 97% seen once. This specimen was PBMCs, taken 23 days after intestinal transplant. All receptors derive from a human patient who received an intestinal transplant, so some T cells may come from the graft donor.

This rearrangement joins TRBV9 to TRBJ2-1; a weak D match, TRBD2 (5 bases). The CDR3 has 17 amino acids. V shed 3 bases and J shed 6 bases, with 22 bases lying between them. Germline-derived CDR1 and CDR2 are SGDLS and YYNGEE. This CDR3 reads CASSAQQRGLLANEQFF. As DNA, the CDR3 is TGTGCCAGCAGCGCCCAACAACGCGGACTCTTAGCCAATGAGCAGTTCTTC.

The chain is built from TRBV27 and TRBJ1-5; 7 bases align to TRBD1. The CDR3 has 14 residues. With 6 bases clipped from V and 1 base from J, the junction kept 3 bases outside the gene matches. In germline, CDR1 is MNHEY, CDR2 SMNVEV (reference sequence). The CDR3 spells CASSGTESNQPQHF. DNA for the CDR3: TGTGCCAGCAGCGGGACAGAGAGCAATCAGCCCCAGCATTTT.

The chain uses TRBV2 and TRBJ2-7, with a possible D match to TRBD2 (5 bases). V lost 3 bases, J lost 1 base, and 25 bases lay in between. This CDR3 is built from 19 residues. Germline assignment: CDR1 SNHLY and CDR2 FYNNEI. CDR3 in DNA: TGTGCCAGCAGTGATTTGAGAGGGAGAAGGGATGCCGTTTCCTACGAGCAGTACTTC. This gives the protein CASSDLRGRRDAVSYEQYF.

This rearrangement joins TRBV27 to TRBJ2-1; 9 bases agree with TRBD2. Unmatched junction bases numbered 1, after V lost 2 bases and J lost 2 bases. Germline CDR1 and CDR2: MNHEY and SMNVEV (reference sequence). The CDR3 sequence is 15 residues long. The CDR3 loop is CASSLASGAYNEQFF. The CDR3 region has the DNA TGTGCCAGCAGTTTAGCTAGCGGGGCCTACAATGAGCAGTTCTTC.

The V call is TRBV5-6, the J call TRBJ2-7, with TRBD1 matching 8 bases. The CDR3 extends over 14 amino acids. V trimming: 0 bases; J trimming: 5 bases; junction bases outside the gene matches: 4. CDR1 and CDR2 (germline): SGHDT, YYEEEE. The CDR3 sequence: CASSLGQGAHEQYF. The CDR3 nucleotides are TGTGCCAGCAGCTTGGGGCAGGGGGCCCACGAGCAGTACTTC.

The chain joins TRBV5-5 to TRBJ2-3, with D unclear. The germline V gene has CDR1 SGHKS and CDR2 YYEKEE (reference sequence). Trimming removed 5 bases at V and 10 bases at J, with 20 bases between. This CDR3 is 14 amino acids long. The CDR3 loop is CASSIPLSSDPQYF. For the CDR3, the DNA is TGTGCCAGCAGTATCCCCCTCTCCTCTGACCCGCAGTATTTT.

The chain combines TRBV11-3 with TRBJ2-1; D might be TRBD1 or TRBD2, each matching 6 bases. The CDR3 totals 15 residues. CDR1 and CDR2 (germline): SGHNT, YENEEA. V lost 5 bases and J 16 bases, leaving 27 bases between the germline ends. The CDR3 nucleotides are TGTGCCAGCAGCCCAAACCTGAGGGGGGCCTCTAGGTTCTTCTTC. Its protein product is CASSPNLRGASRFFF.

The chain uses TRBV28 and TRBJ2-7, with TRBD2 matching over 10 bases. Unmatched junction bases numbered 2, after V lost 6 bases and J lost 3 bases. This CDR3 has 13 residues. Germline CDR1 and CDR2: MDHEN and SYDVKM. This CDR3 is CASSPSGSYEQYF. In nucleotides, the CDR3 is TGTGCCAGCAGCCCTAGCGGGAGCTACGAGCAGTACTTC.

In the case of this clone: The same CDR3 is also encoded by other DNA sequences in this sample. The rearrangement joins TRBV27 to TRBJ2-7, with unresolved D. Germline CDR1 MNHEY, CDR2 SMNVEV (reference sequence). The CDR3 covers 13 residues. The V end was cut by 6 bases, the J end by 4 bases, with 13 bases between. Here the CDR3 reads CASSAQVAYEQYF. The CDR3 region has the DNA TGTGCCAGCAGCGCACAAGTGGCATACGAGCAGTACTTC.

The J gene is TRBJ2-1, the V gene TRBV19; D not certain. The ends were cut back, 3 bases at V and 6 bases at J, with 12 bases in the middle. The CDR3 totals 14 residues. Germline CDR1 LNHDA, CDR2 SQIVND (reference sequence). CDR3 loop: CASSIAATANEQFF. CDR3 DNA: TGTGCCAGTAGTATCGCGGCAACCGCCAATGAGCAGTTCTTC.

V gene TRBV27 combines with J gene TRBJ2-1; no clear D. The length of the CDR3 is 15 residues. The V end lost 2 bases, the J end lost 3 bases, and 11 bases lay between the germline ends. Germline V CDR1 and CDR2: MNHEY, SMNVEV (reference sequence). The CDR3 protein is CASSLGQDFYNEQFF. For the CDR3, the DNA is TGTGCCAGCAGTTTAGGGCAGGATTTCTACAATGAGCAGTTCTTC.

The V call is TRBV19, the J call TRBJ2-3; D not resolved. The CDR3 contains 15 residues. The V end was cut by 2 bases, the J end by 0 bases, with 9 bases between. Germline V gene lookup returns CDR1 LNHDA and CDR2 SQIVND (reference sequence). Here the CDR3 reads CASSIYSGSTDTQYF. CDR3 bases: TGTGCCAGTAGTATATATTCGGGCAGCACAGATACGCAGTATTTT.

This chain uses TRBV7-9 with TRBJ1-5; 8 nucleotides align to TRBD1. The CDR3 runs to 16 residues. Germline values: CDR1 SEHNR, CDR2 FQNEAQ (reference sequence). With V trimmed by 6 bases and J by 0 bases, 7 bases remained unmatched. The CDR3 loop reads CASRQTTGDSNQPQHF. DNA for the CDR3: TGTGCCAGCAGACAAACGACAGGGGATAGCAATCAGCCCCAGCATTTT.

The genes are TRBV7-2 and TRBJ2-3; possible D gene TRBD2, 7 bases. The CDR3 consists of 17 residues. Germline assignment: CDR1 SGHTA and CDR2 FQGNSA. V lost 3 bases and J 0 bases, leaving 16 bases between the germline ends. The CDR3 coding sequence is TGTGCCAGCAGCTTTAGGGGGGAGGGCTCTAGCACAGATACGCAGTATTTT. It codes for CASSFRGEGSSTDTQYF.

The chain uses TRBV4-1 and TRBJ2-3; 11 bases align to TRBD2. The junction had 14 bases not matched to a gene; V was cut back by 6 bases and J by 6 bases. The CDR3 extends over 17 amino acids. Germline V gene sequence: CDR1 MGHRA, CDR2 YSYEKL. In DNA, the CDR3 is TGCGCCAGCAGTCTGCGGGGGACTAGCGGACCAAGGGATACGCAGTATTTT. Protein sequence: CASSLRGTSGPRDTQYF.

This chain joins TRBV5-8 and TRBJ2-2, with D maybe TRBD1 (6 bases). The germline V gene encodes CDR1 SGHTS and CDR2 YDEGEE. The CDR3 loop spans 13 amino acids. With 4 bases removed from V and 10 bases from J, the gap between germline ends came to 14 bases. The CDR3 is CASSVGQLEELFF. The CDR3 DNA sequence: TGTGCCAGCAGCGTTGGACAGCTCGAGGAGCTGTTTTTT.

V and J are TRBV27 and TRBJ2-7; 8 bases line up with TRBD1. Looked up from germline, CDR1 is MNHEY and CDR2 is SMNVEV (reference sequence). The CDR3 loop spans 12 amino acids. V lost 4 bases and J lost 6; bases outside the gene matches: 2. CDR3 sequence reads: CASSYTGGEQYF. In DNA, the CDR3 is TGTGCCAGCAGTTATACAGGGGGCGAGCAGTACTTC.

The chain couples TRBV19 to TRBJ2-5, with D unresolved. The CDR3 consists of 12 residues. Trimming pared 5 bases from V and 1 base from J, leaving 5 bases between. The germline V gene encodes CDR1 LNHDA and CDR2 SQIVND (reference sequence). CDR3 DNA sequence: TGTGCCAGTAGTGACACCCAAGAGACCCAGTACTTC. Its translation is CASSDTQETQYF.

For the CDR3, the DNA is TGTGCCAGCAGCCGCGGGACAGTCAAAAACATTCAGTACTTC. Protein sequence: CASSRGTVKNIQYF. The chain is built from TRBV6-5 and TRBJ2-4; D possibly corresponds to TRBD1 (7 bases). This CDR3 is 14 amino acids long. Trimming stripped 6 bases from V and 3 bases from J, with 12 bases between. Looked up from germline, CDR1 is MNHEY and CDR2 is SVGAGI.

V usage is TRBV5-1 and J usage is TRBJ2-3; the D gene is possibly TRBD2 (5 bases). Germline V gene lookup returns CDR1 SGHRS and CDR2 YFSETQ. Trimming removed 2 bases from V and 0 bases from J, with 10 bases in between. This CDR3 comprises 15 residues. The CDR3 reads CASSFSKRSTDTQYF. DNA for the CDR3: TGCGCCAGCAGCTTTTCAAAGCGGAGCACAGATACGCAGTATTTT.

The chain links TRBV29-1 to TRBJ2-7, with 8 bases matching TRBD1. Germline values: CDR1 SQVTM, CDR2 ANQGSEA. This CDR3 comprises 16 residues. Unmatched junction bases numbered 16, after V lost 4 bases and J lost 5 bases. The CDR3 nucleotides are TGCAGCGTTGCCGGAGGAACCTTGGACAGGGACGACGAGCAGTACTTC. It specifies CSVAGGTLDRDDEQYF.

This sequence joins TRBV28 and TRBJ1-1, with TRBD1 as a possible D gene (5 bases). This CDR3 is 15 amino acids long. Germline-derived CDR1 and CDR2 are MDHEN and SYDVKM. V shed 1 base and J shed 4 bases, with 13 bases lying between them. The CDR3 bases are TGTGCCAGCAGTTTATCAACCCAGGGAGGCACTGAAGCTTTCTTT. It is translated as CASSLSTQGGTEAFF.

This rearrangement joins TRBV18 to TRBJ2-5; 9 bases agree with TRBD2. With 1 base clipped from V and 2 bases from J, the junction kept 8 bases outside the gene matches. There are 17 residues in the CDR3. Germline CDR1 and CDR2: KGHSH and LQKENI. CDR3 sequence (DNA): TGTGCCAGCTCACCACTGGGGTCTAGCGGGAAACAAGAGACCCAGTACTTC. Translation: CASSPLGSSGKQETQYF.

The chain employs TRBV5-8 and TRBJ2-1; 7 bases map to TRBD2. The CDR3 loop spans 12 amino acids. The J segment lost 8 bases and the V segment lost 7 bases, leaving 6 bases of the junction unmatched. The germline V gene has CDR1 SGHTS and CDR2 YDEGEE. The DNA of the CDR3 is TGTGCCAGCCGGGAGGAGACATATGAGCAGTTCTTC. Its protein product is CASREETYEQFF.

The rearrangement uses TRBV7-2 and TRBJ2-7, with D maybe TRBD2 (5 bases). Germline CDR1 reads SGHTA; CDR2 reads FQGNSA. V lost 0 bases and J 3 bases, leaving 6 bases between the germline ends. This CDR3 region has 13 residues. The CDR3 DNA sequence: TGTGCCAGCAGCTTAGCCCGGGGCTACGAGCAGTACTTC. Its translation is CASSLARGYEQYF.

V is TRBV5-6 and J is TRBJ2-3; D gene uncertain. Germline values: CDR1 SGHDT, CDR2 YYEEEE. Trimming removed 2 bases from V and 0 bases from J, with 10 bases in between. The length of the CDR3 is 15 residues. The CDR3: CASSFQSTSTDTQYF. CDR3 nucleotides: TGTGCCAGCAGCTTCCAGTCTACTAGCACAGATACGCAGTATTTT.

CDR3 sequence: CASSPPGLAGGPRAYEQYF. CDR3 DNA sequence: TGTGCCAGCTCACCACCGGGACTAGCGGGAGGGCCAAGGGCCTACGAGCAGTACTTC. The genes are TRBV18 and TRBJ2-7; TRBD2 aligns across 16 bases. The CDR3 is 19 amino acids. V was clipped by 0 bases and J by 2 bases; unmatched bases: 7. Germline loops: CDR1 KGHSH, CDR2 LQKENI. Using reference TRBV18 and TRBJ2-7 for the parts outside the CDR3, the full variable domain is NAGVMQNPRHLVRRRGQEARLRCSPMKGHSHVYWYRQLPEEGLKFMVYLQKENIIDESGMPKERFSAEFPKEGPSILRIQQVVRGDSAAYFCASSPPGLAGGPRAYEQYFGPGTRLTVT.

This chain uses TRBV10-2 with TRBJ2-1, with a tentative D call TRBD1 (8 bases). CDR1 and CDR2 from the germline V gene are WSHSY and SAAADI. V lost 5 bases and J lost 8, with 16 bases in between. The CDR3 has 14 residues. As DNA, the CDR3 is TGCGCCAGCAGTTTAACAGGGGGAGGGTATGAGCAGTTCTTC. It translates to CASSLTGGGYEQFF.

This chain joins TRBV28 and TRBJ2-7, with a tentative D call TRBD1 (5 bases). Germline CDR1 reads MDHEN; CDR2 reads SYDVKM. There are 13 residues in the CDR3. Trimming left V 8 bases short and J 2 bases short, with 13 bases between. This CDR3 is CASGRPTAYEQYF. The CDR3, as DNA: TGTGCCAGCGGCCGACCGACAGCCTACGAGCAGTACTTC.